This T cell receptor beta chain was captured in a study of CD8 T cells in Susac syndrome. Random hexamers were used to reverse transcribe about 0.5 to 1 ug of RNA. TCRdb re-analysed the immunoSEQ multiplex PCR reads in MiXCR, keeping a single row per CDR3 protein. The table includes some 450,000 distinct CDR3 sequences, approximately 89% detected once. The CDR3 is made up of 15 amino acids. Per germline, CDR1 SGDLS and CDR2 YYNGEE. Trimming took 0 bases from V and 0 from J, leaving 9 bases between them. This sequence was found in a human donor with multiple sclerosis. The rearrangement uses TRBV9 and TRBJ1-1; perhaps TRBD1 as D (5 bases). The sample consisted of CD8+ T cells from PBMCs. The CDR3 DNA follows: TGTGCCAGCAGCGTAGGTAAGGGACTGAACACTGAAGCTTTCTTT. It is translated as CASSVGKGLNTEAFF.